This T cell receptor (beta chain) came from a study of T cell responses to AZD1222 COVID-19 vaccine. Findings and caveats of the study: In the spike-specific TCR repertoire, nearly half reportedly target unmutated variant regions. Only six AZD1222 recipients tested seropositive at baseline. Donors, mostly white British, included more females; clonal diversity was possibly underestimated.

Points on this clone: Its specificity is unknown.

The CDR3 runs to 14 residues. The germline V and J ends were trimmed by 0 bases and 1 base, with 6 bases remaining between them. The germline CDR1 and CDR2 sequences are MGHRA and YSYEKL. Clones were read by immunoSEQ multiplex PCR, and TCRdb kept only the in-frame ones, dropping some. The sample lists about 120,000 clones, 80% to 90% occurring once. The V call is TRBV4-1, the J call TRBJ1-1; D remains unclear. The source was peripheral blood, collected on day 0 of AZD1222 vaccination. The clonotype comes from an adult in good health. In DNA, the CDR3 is TGCGCCAGCAGCCAAGATCTGGGGAACACTGAAGCTTTCTTT. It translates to CASSQDLGNTEAFF.